This T cell receptor (beta chain) was recorded in a study of shared clonotypes between healthy human individuals. Study-wide points: For naive CD4 cells, 4.5% to 6.5% of clonotypes were shared across a handful of donors. The study found lower generation probabilities in non-shared clonotypes than in those shared by all four donors. Rarefaction exposed incomplete sorted-subset sequencing despite large depth.

Sequencing was performed with immunoSEQ multiplex PCR; in TCRdb, only in-frame clones are kept and a portion is missing. The sample includes some 2 million clones, 85% to 95% of them seen just once. Trimming removed 7 bases from V and 7 bases from J; junction bases left unmatched: 9. Germline V gene lookup returns CDR1 SNHLY and CDR2 FYNNEI. The CDR3 consists of 13 residues. A CD45RA+ naive subset and a CD45RA-negative memory subset were split from CD4+ cells. Worth noting for this clone: No antigen is known for it.

The chain uses TRBV2 and TRBJ1-1; TRBD1 matches at 7 bases. This receptor was taken from a man younger than 35 in good health. The source material was naive CD4+ T cells sorted from blood. Subset given: CD45RA+ positively selected. The CDR3 region is CASTLTTGSEAFF. CDR3 nucleotides: TGTGCCAGCACCTTAACGACAGGGAGTGAAGCTTTCTTT.